Listed below are T cell receptor beta chains from one sample, sequenced in a study of beta chain features in type 1 diabetes. Using immunoSEQ multiplex PCR, the repertoire was profiled, and TCRdb retains in-frame clones only, with some absent. Of 150,000 or so clones detected, roughly 48% appear once; the ten largest clones hold around 0.42%. The specimen was Tregs from blood. The receptor set was obtained from a man aged 18 to 35 in good health. Both conserved end residues are part of each CDR3. A D gene is named only where the DNA matches it firmly. Size values are once, few and many counts, or a class for expanded clones, and some rows have none.

>TRBV7-9|NA|TRBD1|TRBJ1-3
CASSLGDRGPPGNTIYF
TGTGCCAGCAGCTTGGGGGACAGGGGGCCTCCTGGAAACACCATATATTTT
>TRBV7-2|NA|NA|TRBJ2-4
CASSLAGRVAKNIQYF
TGTGCCAGCAGCTTAGCGGGCCGAGTAGCCAAAAACATTCAGTACTTC
>TRBV9|NA|TRBD2|TRBJ2-5
CASSVRSGGQETQYF
TGTGCCAGCAGCGTACGTAGCGGGGGGCAAGAGACCCAGTACTTC
>TRBV6-1|NA|NA|TRBJ2-7
CASSGGQNYEQYF
TGTGCCAGCAGTGGCGGACAGAACTACGAGCAGTACTTC
>TRBV28|NA|TRBD1|TRBJ1-1
CASRVTGGRTEAFF
TGTGCCAGCAGGGTTACAGGGGGGAGGACTGAAGCTTTCTTT
>TRBV7-9|NA|NA|TRBJ2-7
CASSPGSGVYEQYF
TGTGCCAGCAGCCCGGGGTCTGGGGTCTACGAGCAGTACTTC
>TRBV10-3|NA|NA|TRBJ1-6
CAISESEGGSPLHF
TGTGCCATCAGTGAGTCGGAGGGAGGATCACCCCTCCACTTT
>TRBV5-1|NA|NA|TRBJ2-7
CASSLERAVYEQYF
TGCGCCAGCAGCTTGGAGCGGGCGGTCTACGAGCAGTACTTC
>TRBV28|NA|TRBD1|TRBJ2-1
CAGQNRGPWNEQFF
TGTGCCGGCCAAAACAGGGGGCCGTGGAATGAGCAGTTCTTC
>TRBV29-1|NA|TRBD2|TRBJ2-1
CSVGLAGYNEQFF
TGCAGCGTCGGACTAGCGGGATACAATGAGCAGTTCTTC
>TRBV19|NA|NA|TRBJ2-1
CASSIDLWRNEQFF
TGTGCCAGTAGTATAGATCTATGGAGGAATGAGCAGTTCTTC
>TRBV29-1|NA|TRBD1|TRBJ1-1
CSAGQLNTEAFF
TGCAGCGCGGGACAGCTGAACACTGAAGCTTTCTTT
>TRBV15|NA|TRBD1|TRBJ1-1
CATSRGRNTRDSDEAFF
TGTGCCACCAGCAGAGGCCGAAATACCCGGGACAGTGATGAAGCTTTCTTT
>TRBV18|few|NA|TRBJ2-3
CASSPQDTQYF
TGTGCCAGCTCACCTCAAGATACGCAGTATTTT
>TRBV7-2|NA|TRBD2|TRBJ2-3
CASSLRGRGTDTQYF
TGTGCCAGCAGCTTACGGGGGAGGGGCACAGATACGCAGTATTTT
>TRBV5-5|NA|NA|TRBJ1-1
CASSRVQNTEAFF
TGTGCCAGCAGCCGGGTACAGAACACTGAAGCTTTCTTT
>TRBV4-2|NA|NA|TRBJ1-5
CASSQGGGGSNQPQHF
TGTGCCAGCAGCCAAGGGGGAGGGGGGAGCAATCAGCCCCAGCATTTT
>TRBV7-2|NA|NA|TRBJ2-7
CASSRQVGEQYF
TGTGCCAGCAGCCGACAGGTAGGGGAGCAGTACTTC
>TRBV5-1|few|NA|TRBJ2-3
CASSSYRTDTQYF
TGCGCCAGCAGCTCTTATCGCACAGATACGCAGTATTTT
>TRBV5-1|NA|NA|TRBJ1-1
CASARADTNTEAFF
TGCGCCAGCGCCCGGGCGGACACGAACACTGAAGCTTTCTTT
>TRBV2|few|NA|TRBJ2-3
CASRSDSYTDTQYF
TGTGCCAGCAGGAGCGACAGCTACACAGATACGCAGTATTTT
>TRBV10-3|few|NA|TRBJ2-7
CAIRELDEQYF
TGTGCCATCAGAGAGCTAGACGAGCAGTACTTC
>TRBV6-1|NA|TRBD1|TRBJ1-2
CASSVLTGQASNYGYTF
TGTGCCAGCAGTGTCTTGACGGGACAGGCCAGCAACTATGGCTACACCTTC
>TRBV28|few|TRBD1|TRBJ2-7
CASSSGTVSYEQYF
TGTGCCAGCAGTTCCGGGACAGTTTCCTACGAGCAGTACTTC
>TRBV7-3|NA|NA|TRBJ1-1
CASSFGLGRGTEAFF
TGTGCCAGCAGCTTTGGCCTAGGGAGGGGGACTGAAGCTTTCTTT
>TRBV27|few|NA|TRBJ2-1
CASSRAAPLPSEQFF
TGTGCCAGCAGCCGTGCGGCCCCTCTGCCGAGTGAGCAGTTCTTC
>TRBV15|NA|NA|TRBJ2-5
CATSRDRGLTSGETQYF
TGTGCCACCAGCAGAGATCGTGGGCTCACGTCGGGGGAGACCCAGTACTTC
>TRBV27|NA|TRBD2|TRBJ2-5
CASSQRTSGRGEETQYF
TGTGCCAGCAGCCAGCGGACTAGCGGGAGGGGCGAGGAGACCCAGTACTTC
>TRBV9|NA|TRBD2|TRBJ2-5
CASSALTSGVETQYF
TGTGCCAGCAGCGCCCTTACTAGCGGCGTTGAGACCCAGTACTTC
>TRBV7-9|NA|NA|TRBJ1-6
CASSFGGRNNSPLHF
TGTGCCAGCAGCTTTGGTGGCAGAAATAATTCACCCCTCCACTTT
>TRBV6-5|NA|NA|TRBJ2-2
CASSPSGAATGELFF
TGTGCCAGCAGTCCCTCAGGGGCGGCAACCGGGGAGCTGTTTTTT
>TRBV10-3|few|TRBD1|TRBJ1-2
CAISESFGTVFYGYTF
TGTGCCATCAGTGAGAGTTTTGGGACAGTCTTCTATGGCTACACCTTC
>TRBV6-5|few|TRBD1|TRBJ1-1
CASSYGDSMNTEAFF
TGTGCCAGCAGTTACGGGGACAGCATGAACACTGAAGCTTTCTTT
>TRBV7-3|NA|TRBD1|TRBJ2-7
CASSLTGAYEQYF
TGTGCCAGCAGCTTGACAGGGGCCTACGAGCAGTACTTC
>TRBV6-1|NA|TRBD2|TRBJ2-7
CASREAGPHYEQYF
TGTGCCAGCAGAGAAGCGGGGCCCCACTACGAGCAGTACTTC